This TCR beta chain was recovered during a study of T cell responses to AZD1222 COVID-19 vaccine. Produced via immunoSEQ multiplex PCR; TCRdb's table is partial and in-frame only. The sample has about 140,000 clones, 92% seen once. In the case of this clone: Antigen: not known.

General study points: No day 14 peak samples; only post-peak repertoires were characterized.

Per germline, CDR1 LGHDT and CDR2 YNNKEL (reference sequence). This CDR3 spans 15 amino acids. Trimming pared 0 bases from V and 4 bases from J, leaving 11 bases between. This chain links TRBV3-1 (or the pseudogene TRBV3-2) with TRBJ2-3, with D tentatively TRBD2 (6 bases). The sequencing used peripheral blood, collected on day 0 of AZD1222 vaccination. The receptor was derived from an adult in good health. The CDR3 loop reads CASSQDSPGADTQYF. The CDR3, as DNA: TGTGCCAGCAGCCAAGACTCCCCGGGGGCAGATACGCAGTATTTT.